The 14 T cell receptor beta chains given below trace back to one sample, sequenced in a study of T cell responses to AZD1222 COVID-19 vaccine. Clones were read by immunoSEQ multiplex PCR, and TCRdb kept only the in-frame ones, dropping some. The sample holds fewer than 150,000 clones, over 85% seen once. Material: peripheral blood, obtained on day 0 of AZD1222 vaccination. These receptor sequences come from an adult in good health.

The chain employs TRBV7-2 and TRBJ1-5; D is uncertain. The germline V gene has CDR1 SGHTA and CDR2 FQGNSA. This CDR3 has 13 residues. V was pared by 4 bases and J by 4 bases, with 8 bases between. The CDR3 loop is CASSWTANQPQHF. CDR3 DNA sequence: TGTGCCAGCAGCTGGACGGCAAATCAGCCCCAGCATTTT.

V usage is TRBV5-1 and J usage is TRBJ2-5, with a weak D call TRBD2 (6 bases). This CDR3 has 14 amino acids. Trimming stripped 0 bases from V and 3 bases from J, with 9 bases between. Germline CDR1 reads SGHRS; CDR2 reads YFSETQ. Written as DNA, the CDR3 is TGCGCCAGCAGCTTGGATTGGAGGGAAGAGACCCAGTACTTC. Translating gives CASSLDWREETQYF.

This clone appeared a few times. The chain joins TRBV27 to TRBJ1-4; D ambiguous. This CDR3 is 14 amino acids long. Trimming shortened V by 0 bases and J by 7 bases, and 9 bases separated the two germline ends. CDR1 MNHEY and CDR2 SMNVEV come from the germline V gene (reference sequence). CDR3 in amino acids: CASSLSITGEKLFF. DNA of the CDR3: TGTGCCAGCAGTTTATCGATAACGGGTGAAAAACTGTTTTTT.

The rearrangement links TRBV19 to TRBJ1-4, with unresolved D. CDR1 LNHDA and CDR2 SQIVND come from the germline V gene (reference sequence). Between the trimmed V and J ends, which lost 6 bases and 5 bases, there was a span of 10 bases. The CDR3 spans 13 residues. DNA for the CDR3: TGTGCCAGTAGACAAGGAGGAAATGAAAAACTGTTTTTT. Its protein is CASRQGGNEKLFF.

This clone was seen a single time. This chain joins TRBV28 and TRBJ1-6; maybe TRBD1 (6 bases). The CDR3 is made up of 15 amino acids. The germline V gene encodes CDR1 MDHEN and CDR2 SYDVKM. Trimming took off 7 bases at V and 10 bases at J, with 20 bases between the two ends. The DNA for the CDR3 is TGTGCCAGCACCGAAGCAAGGGGGTTGAGATCACCCCTCCACTTT. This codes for CASTEARGLRSPLHF.

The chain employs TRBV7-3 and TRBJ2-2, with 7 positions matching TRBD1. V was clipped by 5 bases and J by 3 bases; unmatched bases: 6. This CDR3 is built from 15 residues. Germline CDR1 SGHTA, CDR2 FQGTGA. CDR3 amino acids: CASSDRVGDTGELFF. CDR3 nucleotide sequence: TGTGCCAGCAGCGACAGGGTCGGGGACACCGGGGAGCTGTTTTTT.

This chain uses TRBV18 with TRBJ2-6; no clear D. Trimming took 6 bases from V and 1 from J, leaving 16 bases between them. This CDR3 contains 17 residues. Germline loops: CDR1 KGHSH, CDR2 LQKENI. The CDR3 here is CASSQTGRTSGANVLTF. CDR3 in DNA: TGTGCCAGCTCCCAAACCGGACGTACTTCTGGGGCCAACGTCCTGACTTTC.

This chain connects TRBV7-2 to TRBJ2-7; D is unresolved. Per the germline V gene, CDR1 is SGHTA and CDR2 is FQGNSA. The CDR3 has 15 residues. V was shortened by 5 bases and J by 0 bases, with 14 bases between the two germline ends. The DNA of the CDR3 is TGTGCCAGCAGCCCCTTACCGTTAAGCTCCTACGAGCAGTACTTC. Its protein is CASSPLPLSSYEQYF.

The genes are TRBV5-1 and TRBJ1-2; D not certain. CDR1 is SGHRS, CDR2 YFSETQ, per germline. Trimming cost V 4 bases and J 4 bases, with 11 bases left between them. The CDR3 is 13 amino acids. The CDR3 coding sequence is TGCGCCAGCAGCCAGGACGCGTCCTATGGCTACACCTTC. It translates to CASSQDASYGYTF.

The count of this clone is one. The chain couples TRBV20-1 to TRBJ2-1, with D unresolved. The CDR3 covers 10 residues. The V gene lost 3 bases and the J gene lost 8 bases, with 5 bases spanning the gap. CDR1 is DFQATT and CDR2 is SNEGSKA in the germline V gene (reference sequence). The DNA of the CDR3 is TGCAGTGCTAGTAACCATGAGCAGTTCTTC. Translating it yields CSASNHEQFF.

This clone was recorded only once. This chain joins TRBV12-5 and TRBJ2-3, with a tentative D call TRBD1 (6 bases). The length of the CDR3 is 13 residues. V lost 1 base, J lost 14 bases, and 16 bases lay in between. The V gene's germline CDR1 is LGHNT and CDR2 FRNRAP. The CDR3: CASGLGGQTRSYF. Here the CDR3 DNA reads TGTGCTAGTGGTTTGGGGGGACAAACCCGCTCGTATTTT.

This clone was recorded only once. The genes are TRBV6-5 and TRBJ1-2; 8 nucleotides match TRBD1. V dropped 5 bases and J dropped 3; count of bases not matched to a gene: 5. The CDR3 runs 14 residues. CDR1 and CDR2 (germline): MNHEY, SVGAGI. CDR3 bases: TGTGCCAGCAGTCGACAGGGGACGTACTATGGCTACACCTTC. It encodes CASSRQGTYYGYTF.

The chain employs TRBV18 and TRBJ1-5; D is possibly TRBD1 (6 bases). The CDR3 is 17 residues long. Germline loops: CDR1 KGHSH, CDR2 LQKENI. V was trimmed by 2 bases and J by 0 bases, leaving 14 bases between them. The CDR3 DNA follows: TGTGCCAGCTCACCATCGGGGGGGCCCCATAGCAATCAGCCCCAGCATTTT. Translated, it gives CASSPSGGPHSNQPQHF. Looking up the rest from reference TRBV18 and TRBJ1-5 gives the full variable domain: NAGVMQNPRHLVRRRGQEARLRCSPMKGHSHVYWYRQLPEEGLKFMVYLQKENIIDESGMPKERFSAEFPKEGPSILRIQQVVRGDSAAYFCASSPSGGPHSNQPQHFGDGTRLSIL.

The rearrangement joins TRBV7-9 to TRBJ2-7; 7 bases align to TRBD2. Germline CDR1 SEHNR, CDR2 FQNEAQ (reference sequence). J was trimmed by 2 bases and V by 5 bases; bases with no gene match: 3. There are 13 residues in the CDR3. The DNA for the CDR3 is TGTGCCAGCAGCCCCGGGGGGACCTACGAGCAGTACTTC. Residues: CASSPGGTYEQYF.